The 4 T cell receptor beta chains in this list originate from one sample, sequenced in a study. In TCRdb, the reads were re-called with MiXCR into one record per CDR3 protein. Of 7,100 or so distinct CDR3 sequences in the sample, over 30% were seen once. The sample consisted of blood. The receptors shown here come from a human donor.

Points on this clonotype: One junction end disagrees with the germline gene, perhaps due to a read error. This sequence joins TRBV4-2 and TRBJ1-2, with D possibly TRBD1 on 6 matching bases. This CDR3 spans 17 amino acids. From germline, CDR1 is LGHNA and CDR2 YNFKEQ. CDR3 region: CASGQGGPSGAVRGYTF. The CDR3 DNA reads as TGTGCCAGCGGCCAAGGGGGACCCTCTGGAGCCGTTCGCGGCTACACCTTC.

The chain recombines TRBV18 with TRBJ2-7; D might be TRBD2 (6 bases). With 3 bases removed from V and 2 bases from J, the gap between germline ends came to 11 bases. Germline V gene sequence: CDR1 KGHSH, CDR2 LQKENI. The CDR3 covers 14 residues. CDR3 DNA: TGTGCCAGCTCACCGCGACTAGTAGCCTACGAGCAGTACTTC. Amino acids: CASSPRLVAYEQYF. Looking up the rest from reference TRBV18 and TRBJ2-7 gives the full variable domain: NAGVMQNPRHLVRRRGQEARLRCSPMKGHSHVYWYRQLPEEGLKFMVYLQKENIIDESGMPKERFSAEFPKEGPSILRIQQVVRGDSAAYFCASSPRLVAYEQYFGPGTRLTVT.

This clonotype was counted many times. This chain uses TRBV29-1 with TRBJ1-2; D is undetermined. Looked up from germline, CDR1 is SQVTM and CDR2 is ANQGSEA. Between the trimmed V and J ends, which lost 6 bases and 1 base, there was a span of 9 bases. The CDR3 contains 12 residues. In DNA form, the CDR3 reads TGCAGCGTGGGAAGATTTAACTATGGCTACACCTTC. As protein: CSVGRFNYGYTF.

V is TRBV18 and J is TRBJ2-5, with 14 nucleotides matching TRBD2. CDR1 KGHSH and CDR2 LQKENI come from the germline V gene. The CDR3 length is 16 residues. The V and J ends lost 3 bases and 5 bases, in that order; junction bases with no gene match: 5. CDR3 amino acids: CASSPGLAGVWETQYF. CDR3 in DNA: TGTGCCAGCTCACCGGGACTAGCGGGAGTATGGGAGACCCAGTACTTC.